Listed below are T cell receptor beta chains from one sample, sequenced in a study of cytomegalovirus exposure and HLA in healthy donors. Measured with immunoSEQ multiplex PCR; TCRdb has only the in-frame clones, and not every one. The sample carries some 76,000 clones, about four fifths recorded once. Material for sequencing was PBMCs. The receptors here all came from a woman aged 35 to 49 in good health and CMV-seropositive. The CDR3 runs from the conserved cysteine through the conserved F or W. A D gene is named only where the DNA matches it firmly. Clone size is shown for a subset of rows, as once, few, many or a class of expanded clone.

j_call: TRBJ1-3
clone_size: few
v_call: TRBV15
d_call: -
cdr3_aa: CASSGGAENTIYF
cdr3_nt: TGTGCCAGCTCGGGGGGGGCGGAAAACACCATATATTTT

j_call: TRBJ2-3
clone_size: few
v_call: TRBV29-1
d_call: TRBD1
cdr3_aa: CSVAGGITDTQYF
cdr3_nt: TGCAGCGTTGCAGGGGGCATTACAGATACGCAGTATTTT

j_call: TRBJ1-4
clone_size: -
v_call: TRBV5-4
d_call: -
cdr3_aa: CASSYKGSAGEKLFF
cdr3_nt: TGTGCCAGCAGTTATAAGGGGTCGGCGGGGGAAAAACTGTTTTTT

j_call: TRBJ1-5
clone_size: -
v_call: TRBV30
d_call: -
cdr3_aa: CAWSVRLNQPQHF
cdr3_nt: TGTGCCTGGAGTGTCCGTCTCAATCAGCCCCAGCATTTT

j_call: TRBJ2-3
clone_size: -
v_call: TRBV2
d_call: -
cdr3_aa: CASLLLVASTDTQYF
cdr3_nt: TGTGCCAGCCTCCTACTAGTTGCCAGCACAGATACGCAGTATTTT

j_call: TRBJ2-7
clone_size: once
v_call: TRBV28
d_call: TRBD1
cdr3_aa: CASSRQGPGRPYEQYF
cdr3_nt: TGTGCCAGCAGTCGACAGGGTCCAGGCCGACCCTACGAGCAGTACTTC

j_call: TRBJ1-5
clone_size: few
v_call: TRBV30
d_call: -
cdr3_aa: CAWSVRDTDQPQHF
cdr3_nt: TGTGCCTGGAGTGTCCGGGACACCGATCAGCCCCAGCATTTT

j_call: TRBJ2-5
clone_size: -
v_call: TRBV6-5
d_call: TRBD1
cdr3_aa: CASSRDRVQETQYF
cdr3_nt: TGTGCCAGCAGCCGGGACAGGGTGCAAGAGACCCAGTACTTC

j_call: TRBJ1-4
clone_size: -
v_call: TRBV6-7
d_call: -
cdr3_aa: CASSYSPGEGEKLFF
cdr3_nt: TGTGCCAGCAGTTACTCCCCAGGGGAGGGTGAAAAACTGTTTTTT

j_call: TRBJ2-1
clone_size: -
v_call: TRBV5-1
d_call: -
cdr3_aa: CASSPEGATYNEQFF
cdr3_nt: TGCGCCAGCAGCCCGGAAGGGGCCACTTACAATGAGCAGTTCTTC

j_call: TRBJ2-2
clone_size: -
v_call: TRBV7-7
d_call: -
cdr3_aa: CASSARGLPPTGELFF
cdr3_nt: TGTGCCAGCAGCGCAAGGGGTTTACCGCCCACCGGGGAGCTGTTTTTT

j_call: TRBJ2-7
clone_size: -
v_call: TRBV30
d_call: -
cdr3_aa: CAWSLGQGLYEQYF
cdr3_nt: TGTGCTTGGAGCCTGGGGCAGGGACTTTACGAGCAGTACTTC

j_call: TRBJ1-4
clone_size: -
v_call: TRBV15
d_call: -
cdr3_aa: CATSSRPIHREGDEKLFF
cdr3_nt: TGTGCCACCAGCTCCCGACCTATACACAGGGAGGGGGATGAAAAACTGTTTTTT

j_call: TRBJ2-1
clone_size: few
v_call: TRBV5-1
d_call: -
cdr3_aa: CASSLDGRKDNEQFF
cdr3_nt: TGCGCCAGCAGCTTGGATGGGAGGAAGGACAATGAGCAGTTCTTC

j_call: TRBJ2-2
clone_size: -
v_call: TRBV7-2
d_call: TRBD2
cdr3_aa: CAGSSLAGGVGGELFF
cdr3_nt: TGTGCCGGCAGCTCCCTAGCGGGGGGGGTCGGCGGGGAGCTGTTTTTT

j_call: TRBJ1-2
clone_size: -
v_call: TRBV19
d_call: -
cdr3_aa: CASSIGDGYGYTF
cdr3_nt: TGTGCCAGTAGTATCGGAGACGGCTATGGCTACACCTTC

j_call: TRBJ1-6
clone_size: -
v_call: TRBV19
d_call: -
cdr3_aa: CASSEVYGGDSPLHF
cdr3_nt: TGTGCCAGTAGTGAGGTGTACGGGGGGGATTCACCCCTCCACTTT

j_call: TRBJ2-5
clone_size: -
v_call: TRBV14
d_call: TRBD1
cdr3_aa: CATSPVDRAQETQYF
cdr3_nt: TGTGCCACCAGCCCCGTGGACAGGGCACAAGAGACCCAGTACTTC

j_call: TRBJ2-5
clone_size: -
v_call: TRBV7-9
d_call: TRBD2
cdr3_aa: CSSSLGTSGRVETQYF
cdr3_nt: TGTTCCAGCAGCTTAGGGACTAGCGGGCGGGTGGAAACCCAGTACTTC

j_call: TRBJ1-1
clone_size: -
v_call: TRBV28
d_call: TRBD1
cdr3_aa: CASSRQGRTEAFF
cdr3_nt: TGTGCCAGCAGTCGACAGGGGCGGACTGAAGCTTTCTTT

j_call: TRBJ2-3
clone_size: -
v_call: TRBV9
d_call: TRBD2
cdr3_aa: CASSGGLAGGLSTDTQYF
cdr3_nt: TGTGCCAGCAGCGGAGGACTAGCGGGGGGGCTAAGCACAGATACGCAGTATTTT

j_call: TRBJ2-3
clone_size: -
v_call: TRBV14
d_call: -
cdr3_aa: CASSPSPLGGGGTDTQYF
cdr3_nt: TGTGCCAGCAGCCCGTCCCCCTTGGGGGGGGGCGGAACAGATACGCAGTATTTT

j_call: TRBJ2-3
clone_size: -
v_call: TRBV27
d_call: -
cdr3_aa: CASSLTRRGDTQYF
cdr3_nt: TGTGCCAGCAGTTTAACACGACGAGGAGATACGCAGTATTTT

j_call: TRBJ1-4
clone_size: -
v_call: TRBV7-9
d_call: TRBD1
cdr3_aa: CASSFPGTVNEKLFF
cdr3_nt: TGTGCCAGCAGCTTTCCCGGGACAGTTAATGAAAAACTGTTTTTT

j_call: TRBJ2-7
clone_size: few
v_call: TRBV19
d_call: -
cdr3_aa: CASSGAYEQYF
cdr3_nt: TGTGCCAGTTCAGGGGCCTACGAGCAGTACTTC